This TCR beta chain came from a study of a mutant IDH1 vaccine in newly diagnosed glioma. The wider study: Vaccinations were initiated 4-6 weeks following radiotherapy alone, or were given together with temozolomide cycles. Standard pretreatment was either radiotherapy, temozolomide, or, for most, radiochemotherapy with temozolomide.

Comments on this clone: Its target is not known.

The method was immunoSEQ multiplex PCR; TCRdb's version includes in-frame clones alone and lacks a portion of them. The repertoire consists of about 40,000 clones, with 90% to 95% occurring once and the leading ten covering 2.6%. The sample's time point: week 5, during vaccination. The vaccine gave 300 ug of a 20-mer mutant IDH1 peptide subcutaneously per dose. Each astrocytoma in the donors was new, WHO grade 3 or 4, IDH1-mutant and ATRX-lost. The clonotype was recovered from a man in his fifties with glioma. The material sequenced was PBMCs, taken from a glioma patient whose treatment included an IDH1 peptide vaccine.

DNA of the CDR3: TGTGCCAGCAGCTTGACCGGACAGGCCCAAGATACGCAGTATTTT. It specifies CASSLTGQAQDTQYF. This chain links TRBV5-5 with TRBJ2-3; 7 bases are shared with TRBD1. There are 15 residues in the CDR3. Per germline, CDR1 SGHKS and CDR2 YYEKEE (reference sequence). V dropped 1 base and J dropped 5; count of bases not matched to a gene: 7.